This TCR beta chain was observed in a study of blood T cell repertoires in COVID-19. Whole-study context: Acute and convalescent COVID-19 specimens originated in the United States, Italy and Spain. The analysed material was cDNA or gDNA that came from T cells, B-cell-depleted T cells, or PBMCs.

Study processing details: Amplification from reference gene primers served as the basis for estimated nucleated cell counts. Using immunoSEQ multiplex PCR, the repertoire was profiled, and TCRdb retains in-frame clones only, with some absent. The V and J calls and clone size are taken from that table; D and trimming were inferred from the DNA. The top ten clones hold around 6.9% of a sample with about 210,000 clones, over 70% of them seen once. Germline V gives CDR1 SGHVS, CDR2 FQNEAQ. The V gene lost 8 bases and the J gene lost 0 bases, with 14 bases spanning the gap. The CDR3 covers 15 residues. The rearrangement joins TRBV7-8 to TRBJ1-3; no reliable D call. The sample consisted of peripheral blood. The receptor's source is a man between 60 and 75 years old with acute or convalescent COVID-19. The chain's CDR3 is CASRHSRISGNTIYF. The CDR3 DNA reads as TGTGCCAGCCGCCACAGTAGGATCTCTGGAAACACCATATATTTT.